Listed here is a single TCR beta chain. Its matching antigen is unknown. V was cut by 5 bases and J by 2 bases, with 16 bases left in between. Germline V gene data show CDR1 as MDHEN and CDR2 as SYDVKM. The CDR3 is 16 residues long. The sample is drawn from a study of OX40 agonist ivuxolimab in advanced cancers. Study information: Patients with prior anti-PD-1, anti-PD-L1 or anti-CTLA-4 therapy were eligible; about 40% had some. Study results and caveats: CD4+ and CD8+ T cells in blood underwent clonal expansion by week 6 at 0.1 to 3.0 mg/kg. Expanded clones tended on average to be more numerous among CD8+ T cells than CD4+.

The repertoire was sequenced with immunoSEQ multiplex PCR; TCRdb's copy has only in-frame clones and lacks some. The table includes 70,000 to 95,000 clones, approximately 91% detected once. This sequence originates from an adult with an advanced solid tumor such as melanoma, head and neck, liver or kidney cancer. Sequenced material: CD4+ or CD8+ T cells sorted from blood, taken in a trial of the OX40 agonist ivuxolimab. The chain recombines TRBV28 with TRBJ1-5, with D perhaps TRBD1 (6 bases). This CDR3 is CASSATGPARNQPQHF. CDR3 DNA: TGTGCCAGCAGTGCGACAGGTCCGGCGCGCAATCAGCCCCAGCATTTT.